The next 25 T cell receptor beta chains were all read from a single sample in a study of blood T cells in healthy people across ages. Next came a second PCR, run for about 7 to 11 cycles, which used a sample-barcoded 5' primer along with a J-beta primer mix. TCRdb processed the 5' RACE reads anew with MiXCR; each CDR3 protein has one entry. This table holds about 810,000 distinct CDR3 sequences, about 34% found once. The material sequenced was blood. These receptors originate from a man in his late teens or twenties in good health.

The chain carries TRBV20-1 and TRBJ2-3; 8 positions match TRBD1. Germline values: CDR1 DFQATT, CDR2 SNEGSKA (reference sequence). The CDR3 length is 15 residues. The V segment lost 8 bases and the J segment 5 bases; nucleotides outside the gene matches: 15. In DNA, the CDR3 is TGCAGTCTGGGACCGACAGGGGCCCAAGGAGATACGCAGTATTTT. The encoded protein is CSLGPTGAQGDTQYF.

In this sample, this clonotype turned up a few times. In nucleotides, the CDR3 is TGTGCCAGCAGCCAGTTCCCCGGGACAGCAAACGACGAGCAGTACTTC. It yields the protein CASSQFPGTANDEQYF. This chain connects TRBV3-1 to TRBJ2-5, with 7 bases lining up with TRBD1. The J call may be mistaken, given a closer DNA end match to TRBJ2-7. The CDR3 extends over 16 amino acids. CDR1 LGHDT and CDR2 YNNKEL come from the germline V gene (reference sequence).

Concerning this clonotype: A single base separates this from a much larger clone, so it may be a read error. The V gene is TRBV12-3 or TRBV12-4, the J gene TRBJ2-5; tentatively, D is TRBD1 (7 bases). This CDR3 contains 14 residues. Trimming shortened V by 5 bases and J by 5 bases, and 15 bases separated the two germline ends. The CDR3 spells CASSVQGGRETQYF. In DNA, the CDR3 is TGTGCCAGCAGTGTGCAGGGGGGAAGGGAGACCCAGTACTTC.

On this clonotype itself: A much bigger clone sits one base away, suggesting this may be a read error. This chain connects TRBV25-1 to TRBJ2-5; D unresolved. The tail of the sequence fits TRBJ2-7 better, so the J call may be wrong. Germline-derived CDR1 and CDR2 are MGHDK and SYGVNS. The CDR3 has 11 amino acids. The CDR3 region is CASSGPHEQYF. CDR3 coding DNA: TGTGCCAGCAGTGGACCCCACGAGCAGTACTTC.

Only a few counts were recorded for this clonotype. The chain recombines TRBV5-1 with TRBJ2-2; D remains unclear. This CDR3 spans 15 amino acids. V shed 0 bases and J shed 3 bases, with 9 bases lying between them. Per the germline V gene, CDR1 is SGHRS and CDR2 is YFSETQ. The chain's CDR3 is CASSLAGMDTGELFF. Here the CDR3 DNA reads TGCGCCAGCAGCTTGGCTGGGATGGACACCGGGGAGCTGTTTTTT.

This clonotype showed up many times. The rearrangement links TRBV12-3 or TRBV12-4 to TRBJ2-1; D gene ambiguous. V was shortened by 7 bases and J by 6 bases, with 13 bases between the two germline ends. The CDR3 is 13 amino acids. The CDR3 nucleotides read TGTGCCAGCACCCCGAGGCCCCGCAATGAGCAGTTCTTC. It yields the protein CASTPRPRNEQFF.

This rearrangement joins TRBV6-4 to TRBJ2-2, with a tentative D call TRBD2 (7 bases). Germline V gives CDR1 MRHNA, CDR2 SNTAGT. Trimming stripped 4 bases from V and 6 bases from J, with 18 bases between. The CDR3 spans 16 residues. In DNA, the CDR3 is TGTGCCAGCAGTGGACTCGGGGGGCCCTCCCCCGGGGAGCTGTTTTTT. Its translation: CASSGLGGPSPGELFF.

This rearrangement joins TRBV4-1 to TRBJ1-2; TRBD1 matches at 10 bases. CDR3 size: 15 residues. Per the germline V gene, CDR1 is MGHRA and CDR2 is YSYEKL. The trim removed 4 bases at V and 4 bases at J, leaving 6 bases unmatched. The CDR3 is CASSRGTGDGYGYTF. As DNA, the CDR3 is TGCGCCAGCAGCCGCGGGACAGGGGACGGCTATGGCTACACCTTC.

CDR3 residues: CSVTRGGVVPEAFF. CDR3 DNA sequence: TGCAGCGTTACTAGGGGGGGGGTAGTCCCTGAAGCTTTCTTT. The J gene is TRBJ1-1, the V gene TRBV29-1, with D perhaps TRBD1 (6 bases). This CDR3 is built from 14 residues. The germline V and J ends were trimmed by 5 bases and 6 bases, with 19 bases remaining between them. Germline-derived CDR1 and CDR2 are SQVTM and ANQGSEA.

The chain is built from TRBV20-1 and TRBJ2-7; D might be TRBD1 (6 bases). The V gene's germline CDR1 is DFQATT and CDR2 SNEGSKA (reference sequence). The CDR3 covers 13 residues. V was trimmed by 3 bases and J by 3 bases, leaving 12 bases between them. CDR3 in amino acids: CSASRDMRYEQYF. As DNA, the CDR3 is TGCAGTGCTAGTAGGGACATGCGCTACGAGCAGTACTTC.

This chain links TRBV9 with TRBJ2-3; TRBD2 matches 11 bases. CDR3 size: 15 residues. The germline gives CDR1 SGDLS, CDR2 YYNGEE. V dropped 3 bases and J dropped 3; count of bases not matched to a gene: 3. For the CDR3, the DNA is TGTGCCAGCAGCGGTAGCGGGGGGGCAACAGATACGCAGTATTTT. Amino acids: CASSGSGGATDTQYF.

This clonotype came up a few times. The V and J genes are TRBV7-9 and TRBJ2-1; D is tentatively TRBD1 or TRBD2 (6 bases each). The CDR3 loop spans 15 amino acids. CDR1 is SEHNR, CDR2 FQNEAQ, per germline (reference sequence). The V and J ends lost 1 base and 7 bases respectively, with 14 bases between them. As DNA, the CDR3 is TGTGCCAGCAGCTTAGAACTGGGGGGCGGGAATGAGCAGTTCTTC. Its translation is CASSLELGGGNEQFF.

This clonotype was seen only a few times. This sequence joins TRBV2 and TRBJ2-5; maybe TRBD2 (6 bases). Germline CDR1 reads SNHLY; CDR2 reads FYNNEI. CDR3 size: 13 residues. The V end was cut by 7 bases, the J end by 5 bases, with 14 bases between. The CDR3: CASNAGFGETQYF. In DNA, the CDR3 is TGTGCCAGCAATGCGGGGTTCGGGGAGACCCAGTACTTC.

This clonotype has only a few counts. V and J are TRBV10-3 and TRBJ2-3, with a weak D call TRBD1 (5 bases). The germline V and J ends were trimmed by 7 bases and 2 bases, with 10 bases remaining between them. CDR3 length equals 13 residues. The germline CDR1 and CDR2 sequences are ENHRY and SYGVKD. This CDR3 reads CAIMSRDTDTQYF. CDR3 sequence (DNA): TGTGCCATCATGAGCAGGGACACAGATACGCAGTATTTT.

Worth noting for this clonotype: A read error may produce the germline difference seen at one junction end. The rearrangement links TRBV20-1 to TRBJ2-3; TRBD2 aligns across 13 bases. The CDR3 sequence is 15 residues long. Germline V gene sequence: CDR1 DFQATT, CDR2 SNEGSKA (reference sequence). CDR3 residues: CSAVTSGGPTDTQYF. The CDR3 bases are TGCAGTGCTGTGACTAGCGGGGGGCCCACAGATACTCAGTATTTT.

This clonotype was picked up a small number of times. The chain links TRBV7-9 to TRBJ1-2; the D gene is possibly TRBD1 (6 bases). This CDR3 is built from 14 residues. Per the germline V gene, CDR1 is SEHNR and CDR2 is FQNEAQ (reference sequence). V gave up 9 bases and J gave up 7 bases, with 21 bases separating them. CDR3 DNA: TGTGCCAGTCCACGCCTCGCAGGGGTCCCTGGCTACACCTTC. Translated, it gives CASPRLAGVPGYTF.

This clonotype came up a few times. CDR3 in amino acids: CASVSRTNTEAFF. The DNA of the CDR3 is TGTGCCAGCGTCTCGCGAACGAACACTGAAGCTTTCTTT. The V call is TRBV7-2, the J call TRBJ1-1; D unresolved. The CDR3 totals 13 residues. CDR1 is SGHTA, CDR2 FQGNSA, per germline. Deletions cut 8 bases from V and 1 base from J, with 11 bases between.

In its sample, this clonotype was seen many times. This sequence joins TRBV20-1 and TRBJ1-5; D call uncertain. CDR1 is DFQATT, CDR2 SNEGSKA, per germline (reference sequence). V was clipped by 7 bases and J by 0 bases, with 16 bases between them. The CDR3 contains 15 residues. CDR3 DNA: TGCAGTGTAGGTGGGGAGACGTATAGCAATCAGCCCCAGCATTTT. Translated, it gives CSVGGETYSNQPQHF.

This clonotype was observed a few times. This chain joins TRBV6-5 and TRBJ1-2; TRBD1 agrees at 8 bases. The CDR3 sequence is 15 residues long. CDR1 and CDR2 from the germline V gene are MNHEY and SVGAGI. V trimming: 0 bases; J trimming: 0 bases; junction bases outside the gene matches: 0. Here the CDR3 reads CASSYSGQANYGYTF. Written as DNA, the CDR3 is TGTGCCAGCAGTTACTCGGGACAGGCTAACTATGGCTACACCTTC.

This chain joins TRBV5-5 and TRBJ1-1; maybe TRBD1 (5 bases). The CDR3 contains 13 residues. Trimming removed 2 bases at V and 3 bases at J, with 8 bases between. Per the germline V gene, CDR1 is SGHKS and CDR2 is YYEKEE (reference sequence). CDR3 in DNA: TGTGCCAGCAGCTTACAGGCCGACACTGAAGCTTTCTTT. This codes for CASSLQADTEAFF.

This clonotype showed up many times. The chain combines TRBV6-5 with TRBJ2-3, with D unclear. V was pared by 8 bases and J by 3 bases, with 21 bases between. From germline, CDR1 is MNHEY and CDR2 SVGAGI. The CDR3 is 16 amino acids. This CDR3 reads CASAITDPLRTDTQYF. DNA for the CDR3: TGTGCCAGCGCAATTACGGATCCGTTGCGGACAGATACGCAGTATTTT.

The chain uses TRBV30 and TRBJ2-1; D is possibly TRBD1 or TRBD2 (5 bases each). Between the trimmed V and J ends, which lost 1 base and 10 bases, there was a span of 11 bases. Germline loops: CDR1 GTSNPN, CDR2 SVGIG (reference sequence). The CDR3 spans 12 residues. In DNA, the CDR3 is TGTGCCTGGAGTGAAGCGGACACAGAGCAGTTCTTC. Translated, it gives CAWSEADTEQFF.

V gene TRBV7-9 combines with J gene TRBJ2-4; tentative D call: TRBD1 (5 bases). This CDR3 region has 16 residues. The V end was cut by 5 bases, the J end by 0 bases, with 14 bases between. The V gene's germline CDR1 is SEHNR and CDR2 FQNEAQ (reference sequence). CDR3 in amino acids: CASSPRTSIAKNIQYF. The CDR3 DNA reads TGTGCCAGCAGCCCACGGACAAGTATAGCCAAAAACATTCAGTACTTC.

This chain joins TRBV7-2 and TRBJ1-2; possibly TRBD1 for D (5 bases). The V gene's germline CDR1 is SGHTA and CDR2 FQGNSA. V lost 5 bases and J lost 4, with 14 bases in between. This CDR3 is built from 14 residues. CDR3 sequence: CASSPTTALYGYTF. The CDR3 region has the DNA TGTGCCAGCAGCCCGACGACAGCCCTCTATGGCTACACCTTC.

The DNA of the CDR3 is TGCGCCAGCAGCTTCAGCAGGGCAAATGAGCAGTTCTTC. Translation: CASSFSRANEQFF. The rearrangement joins TRBV5-1 to TRBJ2-1, with D maybe TRBD1 (5 bases). Trimming left V 2 bases short and J 7 bases short, with 10 bases between. The CDR3 has 13 amino acids. The germline V gene encodes CDR1 SGHRS and CDR2 YFSETQ.